This T cell receptor (beta chain) was found in a study of blood T cell repertoires in COVID-19. Background on the study: PBMCs, B-cell-depleted T cells, or T cells provided the cDNA or gDNA that made up the material.

Authors' methods: Reference gene primer amplification gave estimated nucleated cell counts. The table came from immunoSEQ multiplex PCR; TCRdb's copy has only in-frame clones and leaves some out. V and J calls and clone size are those listed in that table; D and trimming were worked out from the DNA. The sample has more than 90,000 clones; roughly four fifths are singletons. Per the germline V gene, CDR1 is MDHEN and CDR2 is SYDVKM. Trimming cost V 2 bases and J 3 bases; bases outside gene matches: 12. CDR3 length equals 17 residues. The V and J genes are TRBV28 and TRBJ2-5; 7 nucleotides agree with TRBD2. This TCR came from a man aged 50 to 59 with acute or convalescent COVID-19. Sequences were obtained from peripheral blood. CDR3 DNA sequence: TGTGCCAGCAGTTTACCCGGACTAGTCTGGGGAGAAGAGACCCAGTACTTC. It yields the protein CASSLPGLVWGEETQYF.